The text below deals with one TCR beta chain. Its antigen remains unknown. This record belongs to a study of OX40 agonist ivuxolimab in advanced cancers. TCRdb keeps only in-frame clones here, not all; method: immunoSEQ multiplex PCR. The sample yields 65,000 to 85,000 clones, approximately 84% seen once. The V end was cut by 4 bases, the J end by 6 bases, with 13 bases between. The CDR3 consists of 14 residues. Germline V gives CDR1 MNHEY, CDR2 SVGAGI. Study-level points and caveats: On average, a greater number of expanded clones characterised CD8+ T cells relative to CD4+.

This receptor was taken from an adult with an advanced solid tumor such as melanoma, head and neck, liver or kidney cancer. Sample: CD4+ or CD8+ T cells sorted from blood, taken in a trial of the OX40 agonist ivuxolimab. V and J are TRBV6-5 and TRBJ1-5; D perhaps matches TRBD1 (5 bases). The CDR3, as DNA: TGTGCCAGCAGTTCAGTGGGGGAGGCTCAGCCCCAGCATTTT. Its protein product is CASSSVGEAQPQHF.